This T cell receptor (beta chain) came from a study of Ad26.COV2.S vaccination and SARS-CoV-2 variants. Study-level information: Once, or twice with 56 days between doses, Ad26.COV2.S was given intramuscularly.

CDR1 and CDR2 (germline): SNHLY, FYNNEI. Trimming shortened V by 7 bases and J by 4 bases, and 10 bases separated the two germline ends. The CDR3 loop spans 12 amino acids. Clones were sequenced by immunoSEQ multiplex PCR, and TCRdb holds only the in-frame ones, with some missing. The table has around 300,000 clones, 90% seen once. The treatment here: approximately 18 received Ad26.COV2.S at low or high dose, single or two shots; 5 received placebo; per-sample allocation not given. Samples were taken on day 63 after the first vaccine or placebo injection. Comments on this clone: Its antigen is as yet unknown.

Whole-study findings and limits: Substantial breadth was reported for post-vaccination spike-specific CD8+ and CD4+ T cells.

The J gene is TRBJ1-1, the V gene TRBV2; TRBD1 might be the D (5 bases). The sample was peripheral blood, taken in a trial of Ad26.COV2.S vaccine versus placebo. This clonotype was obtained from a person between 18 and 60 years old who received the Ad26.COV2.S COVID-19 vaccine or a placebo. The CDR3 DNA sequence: TGTGCCAGCACTCCAGGGCTCACTGAAGCTTTCTTT. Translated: CASTPGLTEAFF. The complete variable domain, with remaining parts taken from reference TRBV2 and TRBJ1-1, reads EPEVTQTPSHQVTQMGQEVILRCVPISNHLYFYWYRQILGQKVEFLVSFYNNEISEKSEIFDDQFSVERPDGSNFTLKIRSTKLEDSAMYFCASTPGLTEAFFGQGTRLTVV.